The present TCR beta chain was sequenced within a study of blood T cell repertoires in COVID-19. Whole-study context: The United States, Italy and Spain supplied acute and convalescent COVID-19 samples.

Germline V gives CDR1 MNHEY, CDR2 SMNVEV (reference sequence). The length of the CDR3 is 16 residues. V gave up 7 bases and J gave up 0 bases, with 13 bases separating them. The participants were between roughly 18 and 100 years old and came from roughly 24 US areas. Participant-given clinical history determined each cohort assignment. Sequencing used immunoSEQ multiplex PCR; TCRdb keeps in-frame clones, though not all of them. Altogether over 200,000 clones are present, just under 90% being singletons, with the ten largest covering around 3.7%. This chain uses TRBV27 with TRBJ2-6; D may be TRBD2 (5 bases). This TCR was sampled from a woman in her thirties with acute COVID-19. Sequences were obtained from PBMCs or T cells enriched from blood (not recorded which). The CDR3 loop reads CASKTGISSGANVLTF. The CDR3 DNA reads TGTGCCAGCAAAACGGGAATCTCCTCTGGGGCCAACGTCCTGACTTTC. Looking up the rest from reference TRBV27 and TRBJ2-6 gives the full variable domain: EAQVTQNPRYLITVTGKKLTVTCSQNMNHEYMSWYRQDPGLGLRQIYYSMNVEVTDKGDVPEGYKVSRKEKRNFPLILESPSPNQTSLYFCASKTGISSGANVLTFGAGSRLTVL.